This T cell receptor beta chain comes out of a study of cytomegalovirus exposure and HLA in healthy donors. This clone was counted between two and nine times. This CDR3 spans 16 amino acids. The junction had 6 bases not matched to a gene; V was cut back by 2 bases and J by 1 base. Per germline, CDR1 WNHNN and CDR2 SYGVQD (reference sequence). With 60 Vbeta and 13 Jbeta primers, the PCR was carried out. Sequencing was performed with immunoSEQ multiplex PCR; in TCRdb, only in-frame clones are kept and a portion is missing. The sample has roughly 73,000 clones, around 82% seen once. This sequence joins TRBV10-1 and TRBJ1-1, with 8 bases matching TRBD1. Input material: PBMCs. This receptor was identified in a man aged 35-49 years in good health and CMV-seronegative. As DNA, the CDR3 is TGCGCCAGCAGTGAGCCCCTCGACAGGGGGAACACTGAAGCTTTCTTT. This codes for CASSEPLDRGNTEAFF.